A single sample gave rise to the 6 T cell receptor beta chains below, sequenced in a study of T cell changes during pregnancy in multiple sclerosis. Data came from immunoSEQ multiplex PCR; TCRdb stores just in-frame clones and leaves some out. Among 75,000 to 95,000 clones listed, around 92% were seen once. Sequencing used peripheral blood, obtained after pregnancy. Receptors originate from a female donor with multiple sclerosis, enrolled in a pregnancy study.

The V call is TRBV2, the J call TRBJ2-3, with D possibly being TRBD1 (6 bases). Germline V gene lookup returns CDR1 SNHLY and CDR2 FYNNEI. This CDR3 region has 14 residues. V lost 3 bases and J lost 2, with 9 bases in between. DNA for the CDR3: TGTGCCAGCAGTGAGCAGGGGCTCACAGATACGCAGTATTTT. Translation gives CASSEQGLTDTQYF.

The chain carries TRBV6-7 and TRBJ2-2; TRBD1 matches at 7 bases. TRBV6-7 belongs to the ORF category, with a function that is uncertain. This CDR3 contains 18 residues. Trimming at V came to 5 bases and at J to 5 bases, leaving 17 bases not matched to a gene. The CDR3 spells CASSDRDSELIGTGELFF. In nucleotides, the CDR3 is TGTGCCAGCAGTGACCGGGACAGTGAACTAATCGGGACCGGGGAGCTGTTTTTT.

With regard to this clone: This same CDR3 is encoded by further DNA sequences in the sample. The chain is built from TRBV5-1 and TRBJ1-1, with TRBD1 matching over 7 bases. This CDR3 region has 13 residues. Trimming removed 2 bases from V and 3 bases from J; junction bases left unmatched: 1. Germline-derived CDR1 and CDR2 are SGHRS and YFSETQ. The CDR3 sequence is CASSFQGDTEAFF. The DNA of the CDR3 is TGCGCCAGCAGCTTCCAGGGGGACACTGAAGCTTTCTTT.

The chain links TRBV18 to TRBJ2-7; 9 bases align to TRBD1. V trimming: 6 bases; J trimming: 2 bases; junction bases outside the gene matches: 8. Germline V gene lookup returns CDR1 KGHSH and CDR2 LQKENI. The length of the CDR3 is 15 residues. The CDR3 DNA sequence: TGTGCCAGCTCGCCGACAGGGGGGGAGACCTACGAGCAGTACTTC. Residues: CASSPTGGETYEQYF.

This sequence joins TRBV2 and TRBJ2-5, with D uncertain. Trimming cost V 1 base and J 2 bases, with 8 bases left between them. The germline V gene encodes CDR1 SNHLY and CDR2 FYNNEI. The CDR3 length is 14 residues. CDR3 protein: CASSEGTRQETQYF. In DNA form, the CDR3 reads TGTGCCAGCAGTGAAGGTACCAGGCAAGAGACCCAGTACTTC.

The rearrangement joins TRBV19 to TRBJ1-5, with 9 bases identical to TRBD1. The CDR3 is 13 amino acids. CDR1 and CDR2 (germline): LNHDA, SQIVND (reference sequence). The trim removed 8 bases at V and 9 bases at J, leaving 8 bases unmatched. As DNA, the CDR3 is TGTGCCAGTCGGGACAGGGATATCGCGCCCCAGCATTTT. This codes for CASRDRDIAPQHF.